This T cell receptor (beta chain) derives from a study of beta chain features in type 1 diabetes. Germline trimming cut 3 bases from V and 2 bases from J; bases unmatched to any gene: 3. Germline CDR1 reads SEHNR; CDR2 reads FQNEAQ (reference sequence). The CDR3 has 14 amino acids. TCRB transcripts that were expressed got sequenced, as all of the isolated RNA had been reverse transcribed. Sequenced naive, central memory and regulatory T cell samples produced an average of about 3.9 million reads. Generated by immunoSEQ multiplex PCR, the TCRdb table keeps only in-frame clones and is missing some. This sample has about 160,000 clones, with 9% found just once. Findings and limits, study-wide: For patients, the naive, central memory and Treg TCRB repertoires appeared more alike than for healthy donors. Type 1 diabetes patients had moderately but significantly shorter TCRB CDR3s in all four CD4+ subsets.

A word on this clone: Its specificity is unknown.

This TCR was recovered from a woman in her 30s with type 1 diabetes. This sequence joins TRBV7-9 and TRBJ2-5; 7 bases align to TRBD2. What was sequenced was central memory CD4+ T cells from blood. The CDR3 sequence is CASSLMGGQETQYF. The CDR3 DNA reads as TGTGCCAGCAGCTTGATGGGAGGGCAAGAGACCCAGTACTTC. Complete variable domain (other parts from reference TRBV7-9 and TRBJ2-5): DTGVSQNPRHKITKRGQNVTFRCDPISEHNRLYWYRQTLGQGPEFLTYFQNEAQLEKSRLLSDRFSAERPKGSFSTLEIQRTEQGDSAMYLCASSLMGGQETQYFGPGTRLLVL.